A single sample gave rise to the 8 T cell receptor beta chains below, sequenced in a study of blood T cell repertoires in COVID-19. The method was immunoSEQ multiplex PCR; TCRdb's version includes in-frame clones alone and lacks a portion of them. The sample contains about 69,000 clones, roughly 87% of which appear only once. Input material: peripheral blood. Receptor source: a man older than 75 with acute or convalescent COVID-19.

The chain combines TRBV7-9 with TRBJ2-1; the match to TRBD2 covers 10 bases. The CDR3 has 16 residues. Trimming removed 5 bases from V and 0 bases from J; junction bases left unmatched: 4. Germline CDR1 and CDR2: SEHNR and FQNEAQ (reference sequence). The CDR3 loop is CASSRTSGYSYNEQFF. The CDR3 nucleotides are TGTGCCAGCAGCAGGACTAGCGGATACTCCTACAATGAGCAGTTCTTC. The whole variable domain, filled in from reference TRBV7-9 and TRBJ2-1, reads DTGVSQNPRHKITKRGQNVTFRCDPISEHNRLYWYRQTLGQGPEFLTYFQNEAQLEKSRLLSDRFSAERPKGSFSTLEIQRTEQGDSAMYLCASSRTSGYSYNEQFFGPGTRLTVL.

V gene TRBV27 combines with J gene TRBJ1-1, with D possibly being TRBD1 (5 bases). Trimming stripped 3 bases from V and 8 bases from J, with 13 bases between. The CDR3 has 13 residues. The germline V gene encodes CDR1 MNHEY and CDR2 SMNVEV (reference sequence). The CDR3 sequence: CASSFTGGGEAFF. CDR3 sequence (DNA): TGTGCCAGCAGTTTTACCGGGGGAGGAGAAGCTTTCTTT.

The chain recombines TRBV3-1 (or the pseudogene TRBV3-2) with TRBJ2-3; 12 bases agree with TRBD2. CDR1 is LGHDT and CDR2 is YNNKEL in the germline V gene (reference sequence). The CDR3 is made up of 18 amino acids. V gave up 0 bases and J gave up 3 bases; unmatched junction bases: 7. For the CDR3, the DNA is TGTGCCAGCAGCCAAGACTACCCAACTAGCGGGAGGACAGATACGCAGTATTTT. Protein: CASSQDYPTSGRTDTQYF.

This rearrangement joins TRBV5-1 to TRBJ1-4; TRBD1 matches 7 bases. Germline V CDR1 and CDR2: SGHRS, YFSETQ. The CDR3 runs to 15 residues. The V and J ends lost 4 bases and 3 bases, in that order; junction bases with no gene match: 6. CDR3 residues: CASSLTGTANEKLFF. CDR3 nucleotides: TGCGCCAGCAGCCTGACCGGGACAGCTAATGAAAAACTGTTTTTT.

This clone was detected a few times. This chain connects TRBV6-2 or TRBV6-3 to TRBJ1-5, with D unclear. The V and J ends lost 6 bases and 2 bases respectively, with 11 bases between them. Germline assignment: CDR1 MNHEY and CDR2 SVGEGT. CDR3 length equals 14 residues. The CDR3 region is CASSTPRGNQPQHF. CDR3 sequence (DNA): TGTGCCAGCAGCACCCCCCGCGGCAATCAGCCCCAGCATTTT.

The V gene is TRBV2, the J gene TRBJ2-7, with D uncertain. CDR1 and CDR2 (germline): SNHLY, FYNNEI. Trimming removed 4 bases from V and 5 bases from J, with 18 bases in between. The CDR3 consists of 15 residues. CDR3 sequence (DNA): TGTGCCAGCAGTGCTGCGGAGATTCCCACCCACGAGCAGTACTTC. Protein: CASSAAEIPTHEQYF.

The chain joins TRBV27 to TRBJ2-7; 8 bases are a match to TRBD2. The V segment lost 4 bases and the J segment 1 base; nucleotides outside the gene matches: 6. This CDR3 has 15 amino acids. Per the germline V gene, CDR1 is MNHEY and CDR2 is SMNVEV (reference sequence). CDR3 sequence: CASSSETSASYEQYF. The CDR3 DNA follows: TGTGCCAGCAGTTCAGAGACTAGCGCTTCCTACGAGCAGTACTTC.

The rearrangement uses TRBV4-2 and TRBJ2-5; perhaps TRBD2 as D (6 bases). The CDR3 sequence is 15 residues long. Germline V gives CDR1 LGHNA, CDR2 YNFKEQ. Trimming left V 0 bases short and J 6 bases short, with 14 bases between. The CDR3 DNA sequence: TGTGCCAGCAGCCAAGAAGGAGTGGGGGGAAAGACCCAGTACTTC. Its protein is CASSQEGVGGKTQYF.